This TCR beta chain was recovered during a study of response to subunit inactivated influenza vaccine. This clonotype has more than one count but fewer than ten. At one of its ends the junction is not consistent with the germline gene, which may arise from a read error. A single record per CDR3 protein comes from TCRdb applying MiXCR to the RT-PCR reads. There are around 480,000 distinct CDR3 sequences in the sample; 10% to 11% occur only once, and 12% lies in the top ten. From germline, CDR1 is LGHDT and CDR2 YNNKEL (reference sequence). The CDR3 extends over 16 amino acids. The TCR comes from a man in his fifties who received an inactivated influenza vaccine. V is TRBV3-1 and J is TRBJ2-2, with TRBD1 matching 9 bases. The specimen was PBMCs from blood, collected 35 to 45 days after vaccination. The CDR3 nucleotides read TGTGCCAGCAGCCGGGGACAGGGTGCGAAGACCGGGGAGCTGTTTTTT. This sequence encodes CASSRGQGAKTGELFF. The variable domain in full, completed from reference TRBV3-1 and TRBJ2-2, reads DTAVSQTPKYLVTQMGNDKSIKCEQNLGHDTMYWYKQDSKKFLKIMFSYNNKELIINETVPNRFSPKSPDKAHLNLHINSLELGDSAVYFCASSRGQGAKTGELFFGEGSRLTVL.